This T cell receptor (beta chain) is drawn from a study of memory CD4+ T cells and cytomegalovirus serostatus. Background on the study: This sample comes from healthy Belgian adults, under 10 CMV seropositive, 24 seronegative.

Only one count was recorded for this clone. Deletions cut 3 bases from V and 6 bases from J, with 24 bases between. CDR3 length: 18 amino acids. CDR1 is MNHEY and CDR2 is SMNVEV in the germline V gene (reference sequence). In the original workflow: After removing out-of-frame reads, around 2 million distinct TCRbeta sequences remained. TCRdb keeps only in-frame clones here, not all; method: immunoSEQ multiplex PCR. The D gene and trimming were derived from the DNA, and the V and J assignments and clone size from that table. The table records some 54,000 clones, around four fifths of them present only once. Single viable CD3+CD4+CD8-CD45RO+ cells were sorted as the memory CD4+ T cells. Donors' CMV status reflects serum IgG against pp150, pp28, p38, p52. Positive selection with CD4 microbeads enriched total CD4+ T cells.

The sequence was obtained from an adult in good health and CMV-seropositive. This rearrangement joins TRBV27 to TRBJ1-5, with D possibly being TRBD1 (5 bases). Input material: memory CD4+ T cells from blood. The CDR3 sequence is CASSFRRVAGNTGQPQHF. DNA of the CDR3: TGTGCCAGCAGTTTTAGGCGGGTGGCAGGGAATACGGGTCAGCCCCAGCATTTT.